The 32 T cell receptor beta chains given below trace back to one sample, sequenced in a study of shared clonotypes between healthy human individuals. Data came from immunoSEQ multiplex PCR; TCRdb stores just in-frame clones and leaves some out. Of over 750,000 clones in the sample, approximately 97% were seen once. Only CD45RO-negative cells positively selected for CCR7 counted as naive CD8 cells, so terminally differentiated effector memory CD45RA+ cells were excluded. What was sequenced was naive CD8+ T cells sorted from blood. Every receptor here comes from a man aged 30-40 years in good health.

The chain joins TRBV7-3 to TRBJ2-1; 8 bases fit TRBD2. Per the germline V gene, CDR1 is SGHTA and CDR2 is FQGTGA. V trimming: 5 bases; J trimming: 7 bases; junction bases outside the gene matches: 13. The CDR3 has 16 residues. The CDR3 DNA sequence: TGTGCCAGCAGCCCTGCGGGGAGCGGGAGCGGGAATGAGCAGTTCTTC. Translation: CASSPAGSGSGNEQFF.

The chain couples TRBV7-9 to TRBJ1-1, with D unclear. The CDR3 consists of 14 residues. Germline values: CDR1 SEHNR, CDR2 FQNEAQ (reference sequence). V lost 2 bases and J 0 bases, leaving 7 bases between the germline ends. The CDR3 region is CASSLRVLNTEAFF. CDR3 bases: TGTGCCAGCAGCTTACGGGTTTTGAACACTGAAGCTTTCTTT.

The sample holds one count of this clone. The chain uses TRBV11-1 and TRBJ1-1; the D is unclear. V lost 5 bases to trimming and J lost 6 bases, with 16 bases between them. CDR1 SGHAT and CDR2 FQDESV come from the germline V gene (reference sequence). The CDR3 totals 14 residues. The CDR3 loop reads CASSLSRAPAEAFF. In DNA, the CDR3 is TGTGCCAGCAGCCTCAGCCGGGCCCCTGCTGAAGCTTTCTTT.

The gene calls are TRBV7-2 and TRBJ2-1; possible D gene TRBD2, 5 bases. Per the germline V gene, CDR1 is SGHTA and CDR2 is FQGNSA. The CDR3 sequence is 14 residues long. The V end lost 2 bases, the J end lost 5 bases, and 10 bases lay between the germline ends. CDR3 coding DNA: TGTGCCAGCAGCTTATCAACTAGACACAATGAGCAGTTCTTC. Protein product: CASSLSTRHNEQFF.

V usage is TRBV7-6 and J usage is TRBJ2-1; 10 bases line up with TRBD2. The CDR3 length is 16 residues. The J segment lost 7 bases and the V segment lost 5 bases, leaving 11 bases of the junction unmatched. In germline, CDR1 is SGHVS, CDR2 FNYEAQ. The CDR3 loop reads CASSARTSGGRNEQFF. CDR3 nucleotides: TGTGCCAGCAGCGCCAGGACTAGCGGTGGGAGGAATGAGCAGTTCTTC.

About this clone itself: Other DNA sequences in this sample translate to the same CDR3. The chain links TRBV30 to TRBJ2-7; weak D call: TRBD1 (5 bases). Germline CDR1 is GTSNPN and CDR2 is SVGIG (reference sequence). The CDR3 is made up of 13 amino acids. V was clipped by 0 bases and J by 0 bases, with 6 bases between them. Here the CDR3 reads CAWSVGHSYEQYF. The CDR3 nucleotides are TGTGCCTGGAGTGTTGGACACTCCTACGAGCAGTACTTC.

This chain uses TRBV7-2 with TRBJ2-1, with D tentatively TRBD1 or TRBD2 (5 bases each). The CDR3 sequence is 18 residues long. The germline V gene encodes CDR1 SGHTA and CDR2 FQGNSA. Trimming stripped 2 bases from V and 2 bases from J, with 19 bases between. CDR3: CASSLRLVGDGAYNEQFF. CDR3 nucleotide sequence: TGTGCCAGCAGCTTAAGGCTCGTTGGGGACGGAGCCTACAATGAGCAGTTCTTC.

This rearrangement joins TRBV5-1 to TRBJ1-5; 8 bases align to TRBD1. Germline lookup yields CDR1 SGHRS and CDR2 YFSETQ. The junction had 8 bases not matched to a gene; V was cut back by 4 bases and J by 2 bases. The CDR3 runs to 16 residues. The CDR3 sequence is CASSLQWTGRNQPQHF. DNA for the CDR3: TGCGCCAGCAGCCTGCAGTGGACAGGGCGCAATCAGCCCCAGCATTTT.

The DNA of the CDR3 is TGCAGCGCAAACATTGGAGTTGACGAGCAGTACTTC. Translation gives CSANIGVDEQYF. V and J are TRBV29-1 and TRBJ2-7; D gene ambiguous. Trimming took 7 bases from V and 5 from J, leaving 15 bases between them. This CDR3 comprises 12 residues. Germline V lookup: CDR1 SQVTM, CDR2 ANQGSEA.

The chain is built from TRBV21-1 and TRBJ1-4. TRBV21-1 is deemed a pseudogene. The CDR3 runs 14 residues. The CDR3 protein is CARLSDATNEKLFF. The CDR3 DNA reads TGTGCCCGTCTATCAGATGCAACTAATGAAAAACTGTTTTTT.

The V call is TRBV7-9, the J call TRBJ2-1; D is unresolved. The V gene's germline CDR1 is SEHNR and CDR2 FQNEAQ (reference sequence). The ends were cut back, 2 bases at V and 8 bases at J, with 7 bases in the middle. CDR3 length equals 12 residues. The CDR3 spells CASSLRKDEQFF. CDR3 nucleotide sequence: TGTGCCAGCAGCTTAAGGAAGGATGAGCAGTTCTTC.

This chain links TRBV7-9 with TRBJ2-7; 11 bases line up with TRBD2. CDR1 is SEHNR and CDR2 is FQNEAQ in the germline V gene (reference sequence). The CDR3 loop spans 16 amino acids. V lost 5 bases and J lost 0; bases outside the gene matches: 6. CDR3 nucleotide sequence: TGTGCCAGCAGCCAAAAGACTAGCGGGAACTCCTACGAGCAGTACTTC. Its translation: CASSQKTSGNSYEQYF.

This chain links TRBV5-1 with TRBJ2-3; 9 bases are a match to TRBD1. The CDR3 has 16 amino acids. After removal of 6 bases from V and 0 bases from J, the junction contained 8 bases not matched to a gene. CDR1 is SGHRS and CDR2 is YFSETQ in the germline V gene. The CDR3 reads CASNGAGTGSTDTQYF. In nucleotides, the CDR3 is TGCGCCAGCAACGGAGCGGGGACAGGGAGCACAGATACGCAGTATTTT.

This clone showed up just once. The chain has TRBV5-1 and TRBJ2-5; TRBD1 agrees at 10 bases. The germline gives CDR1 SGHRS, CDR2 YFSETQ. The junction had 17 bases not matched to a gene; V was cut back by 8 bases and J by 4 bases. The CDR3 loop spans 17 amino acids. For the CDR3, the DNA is TGCGCCAGTGTGGATGGGTTGGGGACAGGGGTTCGAGAGACCCAGTACTTC. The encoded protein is CASVDGLGTGVRETQYF.

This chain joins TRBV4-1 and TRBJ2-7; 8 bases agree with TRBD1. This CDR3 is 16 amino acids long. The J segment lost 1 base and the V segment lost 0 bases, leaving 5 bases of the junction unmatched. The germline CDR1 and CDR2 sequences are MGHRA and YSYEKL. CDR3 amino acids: CASSQDGQGGSYEQYF. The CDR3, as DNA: TGCGCCAGCAGCCAAGATGGACAGGGTGGTTCCTACGAGCAGTACTTC.

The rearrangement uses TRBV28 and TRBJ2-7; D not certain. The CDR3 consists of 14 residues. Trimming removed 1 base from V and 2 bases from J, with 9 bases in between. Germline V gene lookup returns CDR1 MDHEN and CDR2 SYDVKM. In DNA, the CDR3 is TGTGCCAGCAGTTTATCGGGTACACCCTACGAGCAGTACTTC. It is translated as CASSLSGTPYEQYF.

The CDR3 DNA reads as TGTGCCAGCAGCTTGGCATACGGAGCCGGCTCCTACAATGAGCAGTTCTTC. This codes for CASSLAYGAGSYNEQFF. J is TRBJ2-1 and V is TRBV5-4; no clear D gene. Germline V lookup: CDR1 SGHNT, CDR2 YYREEE (reference sequence). This CDR3 is 17 amino acids long. Trimming cost V 0 bases and J 0 bases, with 13 bases left between them.

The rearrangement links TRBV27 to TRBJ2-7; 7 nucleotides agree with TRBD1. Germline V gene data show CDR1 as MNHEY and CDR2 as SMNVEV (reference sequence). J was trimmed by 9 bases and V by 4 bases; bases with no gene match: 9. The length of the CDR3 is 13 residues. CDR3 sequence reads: CASSSGQRRVQYF. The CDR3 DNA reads TGTGCCAGCAGTTCGGGACAGCGTCGCGTGCAGTACTTC.

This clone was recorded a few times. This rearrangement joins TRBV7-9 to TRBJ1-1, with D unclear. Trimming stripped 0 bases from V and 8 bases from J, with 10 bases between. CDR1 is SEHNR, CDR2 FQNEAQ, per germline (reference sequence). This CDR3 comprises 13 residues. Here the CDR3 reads CASSLAGLREAFF. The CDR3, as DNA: TGTGCCAGCAGCTTAGCGGGATTAAGGGAAGCTTTCTTT.

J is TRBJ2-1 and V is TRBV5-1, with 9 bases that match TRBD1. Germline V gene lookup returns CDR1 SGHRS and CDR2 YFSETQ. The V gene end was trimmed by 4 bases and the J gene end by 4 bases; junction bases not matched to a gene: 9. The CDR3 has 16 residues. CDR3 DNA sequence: TGCGCCAGCAGCGTTGGGGACAGGGAACTTTACAATGAGCAGTTCTTC. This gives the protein CASSVGDRELYNEQFF. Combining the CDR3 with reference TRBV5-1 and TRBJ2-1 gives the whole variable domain KAGVTQTPRYLIKTRGQQVTLSCSPISGHRSVSWYQQTPGQGLQFLFEYFSETQRNKGNFPGRFSGRQFSNSRSEMNVSTLELGDSALYLCASSVGDRELYNEQFFGPGTRLTVL.

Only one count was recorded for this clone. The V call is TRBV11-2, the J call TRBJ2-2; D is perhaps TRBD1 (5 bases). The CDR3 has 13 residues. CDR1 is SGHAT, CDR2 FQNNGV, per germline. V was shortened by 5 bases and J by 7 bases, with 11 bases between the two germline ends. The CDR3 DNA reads TGTGCCAGCAGCCTCAGGGCTAACGGGGAGCTGTTTTTT. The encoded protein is CASSLRANGELFF.

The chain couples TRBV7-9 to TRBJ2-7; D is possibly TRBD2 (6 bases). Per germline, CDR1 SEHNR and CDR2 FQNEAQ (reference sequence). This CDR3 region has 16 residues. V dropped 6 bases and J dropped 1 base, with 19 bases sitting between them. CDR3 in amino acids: CASRPPTGTESYEQYF. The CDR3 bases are TGTGCCAGCAGACCCCCGACCGGGACTGAATCCTACGAGCAGTACTTC.

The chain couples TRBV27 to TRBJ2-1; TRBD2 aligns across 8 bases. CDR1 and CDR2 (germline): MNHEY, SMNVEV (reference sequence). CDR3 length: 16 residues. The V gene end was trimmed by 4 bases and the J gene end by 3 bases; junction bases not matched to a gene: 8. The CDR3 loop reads CASSWGPAGVYNEQFF. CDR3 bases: TGTGCCAGCAGTTGGGGTCCAGCGGGGGTCTACAATGAGCAGTTCTTC.

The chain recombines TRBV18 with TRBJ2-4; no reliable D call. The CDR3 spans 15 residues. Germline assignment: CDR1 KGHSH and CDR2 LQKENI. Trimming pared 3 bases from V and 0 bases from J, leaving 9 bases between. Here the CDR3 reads CASSPGIVAKNIQYF. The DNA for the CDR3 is TGTGCCAGCTCACCGGGGATCGTAGCCAAAAACATTCAGTACTTC.

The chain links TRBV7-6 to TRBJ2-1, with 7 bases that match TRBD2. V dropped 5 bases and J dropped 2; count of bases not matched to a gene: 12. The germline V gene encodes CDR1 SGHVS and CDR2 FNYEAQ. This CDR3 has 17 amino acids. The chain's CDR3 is CASSASGLAETYNEQFF. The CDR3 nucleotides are TGTGCCAGCAGCGCCAGCGGGCTAGCGGAAACCTACAATGAGCAGTTCTTC.

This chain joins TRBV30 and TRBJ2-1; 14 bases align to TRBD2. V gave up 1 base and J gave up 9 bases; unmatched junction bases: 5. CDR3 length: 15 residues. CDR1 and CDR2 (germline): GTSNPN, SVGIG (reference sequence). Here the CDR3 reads CAWSAGLAGVGEQFF. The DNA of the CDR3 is TGTGCCTGGAGTGCGGGACTAGCGGGAGTGGGTGAGCAGTTCTTC.

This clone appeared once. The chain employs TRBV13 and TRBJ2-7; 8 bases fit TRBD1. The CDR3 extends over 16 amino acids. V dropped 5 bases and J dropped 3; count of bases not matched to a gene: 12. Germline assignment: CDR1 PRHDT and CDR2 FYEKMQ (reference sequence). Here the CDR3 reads CASSTQRQGLGYEQYF. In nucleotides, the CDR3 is TGTGCCAGCAGCACCCAAAGACAGGGGTTGGGCTACGAGCAGTACTTC.

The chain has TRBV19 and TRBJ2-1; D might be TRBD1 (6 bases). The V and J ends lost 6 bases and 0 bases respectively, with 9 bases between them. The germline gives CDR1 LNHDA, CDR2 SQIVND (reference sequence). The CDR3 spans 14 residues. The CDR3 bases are TGTGCCAGTAGCAGGGGTAGCTCCTACAATGAGCAGTTCTTC. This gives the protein CASSRGSSYNEQFF. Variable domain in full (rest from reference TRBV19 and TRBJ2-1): DGGITQSPKYLFRKEGQNVTLSCEQNLNHDAMYWYRQDPGQGLRLIYYSQIVNDFQKGDIAEGYSVSREKKESFPLTVTSAQKNPTAFYLCASSRGSSYNEQFFGPGTRLTVL.

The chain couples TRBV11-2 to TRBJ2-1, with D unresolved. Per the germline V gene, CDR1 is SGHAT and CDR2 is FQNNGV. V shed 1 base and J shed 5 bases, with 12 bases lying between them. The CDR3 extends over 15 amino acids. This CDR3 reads CASSLAGRLNNEQFF. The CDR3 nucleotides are TGTGCCAGCAGCTTAGCCGGCAGGCTAAACAATGAGCAGTTCTTC.

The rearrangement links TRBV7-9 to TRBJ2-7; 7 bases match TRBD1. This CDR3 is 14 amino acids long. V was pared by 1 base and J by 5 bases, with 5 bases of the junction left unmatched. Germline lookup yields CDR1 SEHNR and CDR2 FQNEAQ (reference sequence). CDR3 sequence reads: CASSLGDSPDEQYF. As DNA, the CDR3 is TGTGCCAGCAGCTTAGGGGACAGCCCCGACGAGCAGTACTTC.

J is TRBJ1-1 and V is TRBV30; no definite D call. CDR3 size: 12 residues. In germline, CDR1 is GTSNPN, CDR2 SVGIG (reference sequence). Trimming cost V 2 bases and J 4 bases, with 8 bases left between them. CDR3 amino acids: CAWSPETTEAFF. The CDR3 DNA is TGTGCCTGGAGTCCAGAAACCACTGAAGCTTTCTTT.

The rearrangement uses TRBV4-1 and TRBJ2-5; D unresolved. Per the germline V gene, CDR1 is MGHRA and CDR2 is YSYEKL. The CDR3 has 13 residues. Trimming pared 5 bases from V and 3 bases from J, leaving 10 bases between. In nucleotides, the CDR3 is TGCGCCAGCAGCTCCCGTGCGGAAGAGACCCAGTACTTC. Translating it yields CASSSRAEETQYF.